The rows below give T cell receptor beta chains drawn from one sample of a study of CD8+ T cells in alopecia areata. Here immunoSEQ multiplex PCR was the method, and the copy in TCRdb shows in-frame clones only, minus some. The sample lists about 250,000 clones, 60% occurring once. The sequenced sample was CD4+ T cells sorted from blood, obtained around week 52, from a patient treated with tofacitinib. Source of these receptors: a human donor with alopecia areata. CDR3s include the opening cysteine and the closing phenylalanine or tryptophan. A D gene is named only where the DNA matches it firmly. The listing skips clone size in some rows; elsewhere it reads once, few, many or a size class.

>.|TRBV2|.|TRBJ1-2
CASSINGPSRYTF
TGTGCCAGCAGTATAAATGGACCGAGCCGCTACACCTTC
>.|TRBV27|TRBD1|TRBJ1-6
CASSPGGAGHSPLHF
TGTGCCAGCAGTCCAGGGGGTGCAGGGCATTCACCCCTCCACTTT
>.|TRBV6-5|.|TRBJ2-7
CASSRAQSYEQYF
TGTGCCAGCAGCCGCGCACAGTCGTACGAGCAGTACTTC
>once|TRBV29-1|.|TRBJ2-7
CSVVPQGRSYEQYF
TGCAGCGTTGTACCGCAGGGTCGCTCCTACGAGCAGTACTTC
>few|TRBV19|TRBD1|TRBJ2-7
CASRRQGANEQYF
TGTGCCAGTAGACGACAGGGGGCCAACGAGCAGTACTTC
>.|TRBV5-1|.|TRBJ2-4
CASSLGGEDIQYF
TGCGCCAGCAGCTTGGGTGGGGAAGACATTCAGTACTTC
>few|TRBV5-1|TRBD1|TRBJ2-5
CASSLRQGARGTQYF
TGCGCCAGCAGCCTTCGACAGGGGGCCCGGGGGACCCAGTACTTC
>.|TRBV18|.|TRBJ2-7
CASSLRISYEQYF
TGTGCCAGCTCACTTAGAATTTCCTACGAGCAGTACTTC
>.|TRBV9|.|TRBJ1-6
CASSLGLGNSPLHF
TGTGCCAGCAGCTTGGGACTCGGAAATTCACCCCTCCACTTT
>.|TRBV30|.|TRBJ2-3
CAWSVWSIFPDTQYF
TGTGCCTGGAGTGTATGGAGTATTTTTCCAGATACGCAGTATTTT
>.|TRBV11-3|.|TRBJ2-3
CASSISADTQYF
TGTGCCAGCAGCATCAGTGCGGATACGCAGTATTTT
>few|TRBV5-6|TRBD2|TRBJ2-3
CASSSGGTDTQYF
TGTGCCAGCAGCTCGGGAGGAACAGATACGCAGTATTTT
>.|TRBV29-1|.|TRBJ1-1
CSVSWGRFTEAFF
TGCAGCGTTAGCTGGGGTAGGTTCACTGAAGCTTTCTTT
>.|TRBV5-1|.|TRBJ2-7
CASSTGRPSYEQYF
TGCGCCAGCAGCACCGGACGGCCCTCCTACGAGCAGTACTTC
>few|TRBV4-1|.|TRBJ2-2
CASSQEGDNTGELFF
TGCGCCAGCAGCCAAGAGGGAGATAACACCGGGGAGCTGTTTTTT
>.|TRBV9|.|TRBJ2-2
CASSSSGGTGELFF
TGTGCCAGCAGCTCCTCTGGGGGCACCGGGGAGCTGTTTTTT
>.|TRBV20-1|.|TRBJ2-3
CSAKGGVQYF
TGCAGTGCCAAGGGGGGGGTGCAGTATTTT
>.|TRBV29-1|TRBD1|TRBJ2-1
CSADRAVGDEQFF
TGCAGCGCCGACAGGGCTGTCGGGGATGAGCAGTTCTTC